The 3 T cell receptor beta chains below were found in one sample sequenced in a study of T cell changes during pregnancy in multiple sclerosis. The repertoire was sequenced with immunoSEQ multiplex PCR; TCRdb's copy has only in-frame clones and lacks some. The profile shows 40,000 to 50,000 clones, approximately 80% of them singletons. The input for sequencing was CD4+ T cells from peripheral blood mononuclear cells, taken before pregnancy. All receptors derive from a female donor with multiple sclerosis, enrolled in a pregnancy study.

This clone was detected only once. V and J are TRBV5-5 and TRBJ2-2; the D is unclear. The V end was cut by 2 bases, the J end by 6 bases, with 5 bases between. The length of the CDR3 is 12 residues. Germline values: CDR1 SGHKS, CDR2 YYEKEE (reference sequence). CDR3 DNA: TGTGCCAGCAGCTTATTCTCCGGGGAGCTGTTTTTT. Protein sequence: CASSLFSGELFF.

CDR3: CASSASGTASYGYTF. CDR3 bases: TGTGCCAGCAGCGCCTCCGGGACAGCCAGCTATGGCTACACCTTC. The rearrangement uses TRBV7-9 and TRBJ1-2, with TRBD1 matching 7 bases. Germline V gene lookup returns CDR1 SEHNR and CDR2 FQNEAQ (reference sequence). The CDR3 spans 15 residues. J lost 4 bases, V lost 5 bases, and 10 bases had no gene match.

The chain combines TRBV6-1 with TRBJ2-1; a possible D gene is TRBD1 (6 bases). The CDR3 totals 13 residues. Looked up from germline, CDR1 is MNHNS and CDR2 is SASEGT. V lost 7 bases, J lost 7 bases, and 14 bases lay in between. CDR3 loop: CASTTGYQNEQFF. Written as DNA, the CDR3 is TGTGCCAGCACTACAGGGTATCAAAATGAGCAGTTCTTC.